Below are 30 T cell receptor beta chains sequenced from a single sample in a study of shared clonotypes between healthy human individuals. The naive CD8 population came from CD45RO-negative cells selected for CCR7, without terminally differentiated effector memory CD45RA+ cells. Method: immunoSEQ multiplex PCR; TCRdb's copy keeps in-frame clones and lacks some. Of some 630,000 clones listed, approximately 96% were seen once; the top ten hold about 0.12%. The source material was naive CD8+ T cells sorted from blood. Receptor source: a woman in her twenties or thirties in good health.

The rearrangement joins TRBV27 to TRBJ2-7, with 9 bases lining up with TRBD1. With V trimmed by 3 bases and J by 12 bases, 12 bases remained unmatched. Germline lookup yields CDR1 MNHEY and CDR2 SMNVEV (reference sequence). The CDR3 is 14 amino acids. CDR3 in DNA: TGTGCCAGCAGTTTTTACCCGGGACAGGGCCGGACGTACTTC. Amino acid sequence: CASSFYPGQGRTYF.

The chain couples TRBV5-8 to TRBJ1-5; no reliable D call. Trimming pared 0 bases from V and 4 bases from J, leaving 11 bases between. CDR1 is SGHTS and CDR2 is YDEGEE in the germline V gene. This CDR3 is 15 amino acids long. CDR3 nucleotides: TGTGCCAGCAGCTTGGAAGGGTTGGAAAATCAGCCCCAGCATTTT. Amino acid sequence: CASSLEGLENQPQHF.

This rearrangement joins TRBV15 to TRBJ2-1, with 8 bases matching TRBD2. CDR3 length equals 15 residues. The V and J ends lost 7 bases and 2 bases, in that order; junction bases with no gene match: 7. From germline, CDR1 is LNHNV and CDR2 YYDKDF (reference sequence). The CDR3 protein is CATIRRAGAYNEQFF. DNA of the CDR3: TGTGCCACCATACGACGAGCGGGAGCCTACAATGAGCAGTTCTTC.

V gene TRBV7-8 combines with J gene TRBJ1-1; D is unresolved. The CDR3 runs to 12 residues. Germline CDR1 is SGHVS and CDR2 is FQNEAQ. The germline V and J ends were trimmed by 3 bases and 3 bases, with 5 bases remaining between them. In nucleotides, the CDR3 is TGTGCCAGCAGCTTTGGACACACTGAAGCTTTCTTT. Translating gives CASSFGHTEAFF.

This clone was seen once. The J gene is TRBJ1-2, the V gene TRBV9; 8 bases line up with TRBD1. CDR1 is SGDLS, CDR2 YYNGEE, per germline. V lost 3 bases, J lost 5 bases, and 12 bases stayed unmatched. The CDR3 length is 16 residues. CDR3 amino acids: CASSGLGGQGGYGYTF. In DNA, the CDR3 is TGTGCCAGCAGCGGCTTAGGTGGACAGGGAGGGTATGGCTACACCTTC.

The CDR3 sequence is CASSLDRAEMNTEAFF. The CDR3 nucleotides read TGTGCCAGCAGCTTAGATCGGGCAGAGATGAACACTGAAGCTTTCTTT. The chain employs TRBV7-8 and TRBJ1-1; no reliable D call. Germline V gives CDR1 SGHVS, CDR2 FQNEAQ. CDR3 length: 16 residues. V shed 1 base and J shed 0 bases, with 12 bases lying between them.

This chain connects TRBV7-4 to TRBJ1-5, with 7 bases fitting TRBD1. From germline, CDR1 is SGHVT and CDR2 SQSDAQ. The CDR3 has 16 amino acids. Losses at the gene ends were 5 bases for V and 3 bases for J; bases not matched to a gene: 10. The CDR3 DNA sequence: TGTGCCAGCAGCAAAAACAGGGGCTGGTACAATCAGCCCCAGCATTTT. This sequence encodes CASSKNRGWYNQPQHF.

The J gene is TRBJ1-2, the V gene TRBV5-6; 9 positions agree with TRBD1. Germline-derived CDR1 and CDR2 are SGHDT and YYEEEE. This CDR3 contains 13 residues. V trimming: 4 bases; J trimming: 8 bases; junction bases outside the gene matches: 6. CDR3 amino acids: CASSPDRGTGYTF. The CDR3 nucleotides read TGTGCCAGCAGCCCGGACAGGGGTACGGGCTACACCTTC.

The J gene is TRBJ2-2, the V gene TRBV28; TRBD1 matches 7 bases. Trimming at V came to 2 bases and at J to 6 bases, leaving 15 bases not matched to a gene. The CDR3 is 18 amino acids. Germline CDR1 reads MDHEN; CDR2 reads SYDVKM. This chain's CDR3 is CASSLAPHDEGGSGELFF. In DNA form, the CDR3 reads TGTGCCAGCAGTTTAGCGCCCCATGATGAAGGGGGCTCCGGGGAGCTGTTTTTT.

This chain links TRBV9 with TRBJ1-1; the D is unclear. Germline values: CDR1 SGDLS, CDR2 YYNGEE. V gave up 3 bases and J gave up 8 bases, with 14 bases separating them. CDR3 size: 13 residues. The CDR3 is CASSAFGQAEAFF. CDR3 sequence (DNA): TGTGCCAGCAGCGCCTTCGGGCAGGCAGAAGCTTTCTTT. Full variable domain (outside the CDR3, taken from reference TRBV9 and TRBJ1-1): DSGVTQTPKHLITATGQRVTLRCSPRSGDLSVYWYQQSLDQGLQFLIQYYNGEERAKGNILERFSAQQFPDLHSELNLSSLELGDSALYFCASSAFGQAEAFFGQGTRLTVV.

The rearrangement uses TRBV11-2 and TRBJ2-7; tentative D call: TRBD2 (7 bases). Per the germline V gene, CDR1 is SGHAT and CDR2 is FQNNGV. This CDR3 is 17 amino acids long. Trimming took off 1 base at V and 2 bases at J, with 18 bases between the two ends. CDR3 protein: CASSLVTSGGSTYEQYF. CDR3 bases: TGTGCCAGCAGCTTAGTAACGTCGGGGGGCTCGACCTACGAGCAGTACTTC.

The J gene is TRBJ2-7, the V gene TRBV6-6; the D is unclear. This CDR3 contains 13 residues. Trimming stripped 0 bases from V and 6 bases from J, with 9 bases between. Looked up from germline, CDR1 is MNHNY and CDR2 is SVGAGI (reference sequence). For the CDR3, the DNA is TGTGCCAGCAGTTACTCAGAGGCGTTCGAGCAGTACTTC. Amino acids: CASSYSEAFEQYF.

The chain employs TRBV11-2 and TRBJ1-5, with D perhaps TRBD1 (6 bases). Germline CDR1 is SGHAT and CDR2 is FQNNGV. The CDR3 spans 15 residues. The ends were cut back, 3 bases at V and 8 bases at J, with 17 bases in the middle. The CDR3 DNA sequence: TGTGCCAGCAGCTTGGGGGCTGGGGGTTGGGAGCCCCAGCATTTT. It encodes CASSLGAGGWEPQHF.

As DNA, the CDR3 is TGTGCCAGCAGCTTAGTAGCGGGGTCCCGGGTTGAGCAGTTCTTC. Translation: CASSLVAGSRVEQFF. The chain couples TRBV7-9 to TRBJ2-1; 8 bases agree with TRBD2. The CDR3 is 15 amino acids. CDR1 is SEHNR, CDR2 FQNEAQ, per germline (reference sequence). V trimming: 1 base; J trimming: 9 bases; junction bases outside the gene matches: 8.

Concerning this clone itself: Other DNA sequences of this sample code for an identical CDR3. The V and J genes are TRBV27 and TRBJ1-1, with 7 nucleotides matching TRBD1. This CDR3 is built from 12 residues. The junction had 1 base not matched to a gene; V was cut back by 8 bases and J by 1 base. Per germline, CDR1 MNHEY and CDR2 SMNVEV (reference sequence). The CDR3 loop reads CASRTGNTEAFF. In DNA, the CDR3 is TGTGCCAGCCGGACAGGGAACACTGAAGCTTTCTTT.

This clone was detected only once. This sequence joins TRBV6-6 and TRBJ2-7; D may be TRBD2 (5 bases). The CDR3 sequence is 13 residues long. Germline CDR1 reads MNHNY; CDR2 reads SVGAGI (reference sequence). V was pared by 10 bases and J by 5 bases, with 18 bases between. As DNA, the CDR3 is TGTGCCACCCCTAGCAACAATTTTGACGAGCAGTACTTC. Protein product: CATPSNNFDEQYF.

CDR3 bases: TGTGCCAGCAGCTCGACTACGGGGGCGGGAGGGCCCCAAGAGACCCAGTACTTC. Protein product: CASSSTTGAGGPQETQYF. J is TRBJ2-5 and V is TRBV7-9; 9 positions agree with TRBD2. V gave up 4 bases and J gave up 1 base; unmatched junction bases: 13. This CDR3 spans 18 amino acids. Germline assignment: CDR1 SEHNR and CDR2 FQNEAQ (reference sequence).

With regard to this clone: Possible read error: a much larger clone is one base away. The rearrangement uses TRBV7-2 and TRBJ2-7; 11 bases align to TRBD1. CDR1 and CDR2 from the germline V gene are SGHTA and FQGNSA. The CDR3 has 14 amino acids. Trimming cost V 5 bases and J 4 bases; bases outside gene matches: 4. The CDR3 sequence is CASSPGTGGYEQYF. CDR3 DNA sequence: TGTGCCAGCAGCCCCGGGACAGGGGGGTACGAGCAGTACTTC.

V gene TRBV29-1 combines with J gene TRBJ2-5; 10 bases align to TRBD2. Trimming removed 0 bases from V and 5 bases from J; junction bases left unmatched: 9. CDR3 length equals 16 residues. The germline gives CDR1 SQVTM, CDR2 ANQGSEA. For the CDR3, the DNA is TGCAGCGTTGAAGAATTAGCGGGAGGACTTTGGGAGACCCAGTACTTC. As protein: CSVEELAGGLWETQYF.

In the case of this clone: Other DNA variants within this sample encode the same CDR3. The chain recombines TRBV20-1 with TRBJ1-1; no reliable D call. Germline values: CDR1 DFQATT, CDR2 SNEGSKA (reference sequence). Trimming removed 3 bases from V and 0 bases from J, with 2 bases in between. The CDR3 is 11 residues long. The CDR3 nucleotides read TGCAGTGCTAGGGTGAACACTGAAGCTTTCTTT. Amino acids: CSARVNTEAFF.

The genes are TRBV19 and TRBJ2-3; 8 bases match TRBD2. Germline-derived CDR1 and CDR2 are LNHDA and SQIVND (reference sequence). The CDR3 spans 14 residues. The junction had 2 bases not matched to a gene; V was cut back by 6 bases and J by 0 bases. This chain's CDR3 is CASSVAGSTDTQYF. The CDR3 DNA reads TGTGCCAGTAGCGTAGCGGGGAGCACAGATACGCAGTATTTT.

The rearrangement links TRBV4-1 to TRBJ2-5; TRBD2 matches at 14 bases. CDR3 length: 19 amino acids. The V gene end was trimmed by 0 bases and the J gene end by 4 bases; junction bases not matched to a gene: 10. Germline V CDR1 and CDR2: MGHRA, YSYEKL. The CDR3 here is CASSQERLTSGRATETQYF. CDR3 bases: TGCGCCAGCAGCCAAGAGCGGCTGACTAGCGGGAGGGCCACAGAGACCCAGTACTTC.

A single count supports this clone. The chain joins TRBV5-5 to TRBJ2-7, with TRBD2 identical over 14 bases. J was trimmed by 6 bases and V by 2 bases; bases with no gene match: 1. Germline V gives CDR1 SGHKS, CDR2 YYEKEE (reference sequence). The length of the CDR3 is 14 residues. The CDR3 sequence is CASSFGLAGGEQYF. DNA of the CDR3: TGTGCCAGCAGCTTTGGACTAGCGGGAGGCGAGCAGTACTTC.

The chain is built from TRBV4-1 and TRBJ1-5; the match to TRBD1 covers 8 bases. From germline, CDR1 is MGHRA and CDR2 YSYEKL. V dropped 3 bases and J dropped 3; count of bases not matched to a gene: 4. The CDR3 contains 15 residues. CDR3 residues: CASSQGGQVNQPQHF. The CDR3, as DNA: TGCGCCAGCAGCCAGGGGGGACAGGTCAATCAGCCCCAGCATTTT.

The V gene is TRBV27, the J gene TRBJ2-7, with D maybe TRBD1 (5 bases). V lost 3 bases, J lost 3 bases, and 15 bases lay in between. This CDR3 contains 15 residues. Germline-derived CDR1 and CDR2 are MNHEY and SMNVEV (reference sequence). The CDR3 spells CASSLVPGNNYEQYF. The CDR3 DNA is TGTGCCAGCAGTTTGGTCCCAGGGAACAACTACGAGCAGTACTTC.

This sequence joins TRBV29-1 and TRBJ2-7; tentatively, D is TRBD2 (5 bases). The CDR3 runs 13 residues. The V end lost 0 bases, the J end lost 5 bases, and 11 bases lay between the germline ends. Per germline, CDR1 SQVTM and CDR2 ANQGSEA. This chain's CDR3 is CSVEELYGDEQYF. CDR3 nucleotide sequence: TGCAGCGTTGAAGAATTGTACGGGGACGAGCAGTACTTC.

V gene TRBV6-5 combines with J gene TRBJ1-6; 8 bases line up with TRBD1. Germline-derived CDR1 and CDR2 are MNHEY and SVGAGI. The CDR3 is 13 residues long. J lost 13 bases, V lost 2 bases, and 4 bases had no gene match. In DNA, the CDR3 is TGTGCCAGCAGTTACGCGGGGGACAGGCCCCTCCACTTT. The encoded protein is CASSYAGDRPLHF.

The chain combines TRBV19 with TRBJ2-5; D is ambiguous. The CDR3 is made up of 13 amino acids. Trimming shortened V by 1 base and J by 3 bases, and 6 bases separated the two germline ends. Germline V gives CDR1 LNHDA, CDR2 SQIVND (reference sequence). CDR3 amino acids: CASSIARKETQYF. CDR3 bases: TGTGCCAGTAGTATAGCCAGGAAAGAGACCCAGTACTTC. The entire variable domain, with the rest obtained from reference TRBV19 and TRBJ2-5, is as follows: DGGITQSPKYLFRKEGQNVTLSCEQNLNHDAMYWYRQDPGQGLRLIYYSQIVNDFQKGDIAEGYSVSREKKESFPLTVTSAQKNPTAFYLCASSIARKETQYFGPGTRLLVL.

This chain joins TRBV15 and TRBJ2-3; D gene unclear. This CDR3 comprises 15 residues. Trimming removed 3 bases at V and 1 base at J, with 11 bases between. Germline V gene lookup returns CDR1 LNHNV and CDR2 YYDKDF (reference sequence). CDR3 amino acids: CATSRLPSGTDTQYF. The DNA for the CDR3 is TGTGCCACCAGCAGGCTCCCCTCTGGCACAGATACGCAGTATTTT.

A note on this clone: This specimen includes other DNA sequences encoding the same CDR3. The chain employs TRBV4-1 and TRBJ2-7, with 10 bases that match TRBD1. The ends lost 6 bases at V and 6 bases at J; junction bases unmatched: 8. This CDR3 has 14 amino acids. The germline V gene encodes CDR1 MGHRA and CDR2 YSYEKL. CDR3 in amino acids: CASSQRQGAGEQYF. DNA for the CDR3: TGCGCCAGCAGTCAGAGACAGGGGGCGGGCGAGCAGTACTTC.